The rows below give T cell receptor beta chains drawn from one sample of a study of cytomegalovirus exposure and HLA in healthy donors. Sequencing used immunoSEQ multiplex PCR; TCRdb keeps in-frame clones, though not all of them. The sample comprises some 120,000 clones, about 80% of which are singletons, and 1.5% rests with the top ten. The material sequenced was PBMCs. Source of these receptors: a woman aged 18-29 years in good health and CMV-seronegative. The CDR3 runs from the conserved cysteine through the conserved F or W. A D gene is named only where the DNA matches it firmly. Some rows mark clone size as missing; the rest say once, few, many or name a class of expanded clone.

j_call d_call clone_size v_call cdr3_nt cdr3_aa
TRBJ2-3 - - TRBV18 TGTGCCAGCTCATCTGGACAAGCCACAGATACGCAGTATTTT CASSSGQATDTQYF
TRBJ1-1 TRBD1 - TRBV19 TGTGCCAGTAGTATTCTCGACAGGGGCGCTGAAGCTTTCTTT CASSILDRGAEAFF
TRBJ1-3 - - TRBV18 TGTGCCAGCTCACGGCGACAGACCCAGGACAACACCATATATTTT CASSRRQTQDNTIYF
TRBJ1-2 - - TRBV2 TGTGCCAGCAGTGACTCCGCCGGCTATGGCTACACCTTC CASSDSAGYGYTF
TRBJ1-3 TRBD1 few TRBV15 TGTGCCACCAGCAGATCGGGACAGGGGATCTCTGGAAACACCATATATTTT CATSRSGQGISGNTIYF
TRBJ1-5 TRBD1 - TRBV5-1 TGCGCCAGCAGCTTGGAGGCTGCGGACAGGGGAAGCAATCAGCCCCAGCATTTT CASSLEAADRGSNQPQHF
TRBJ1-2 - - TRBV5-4 TGTGCCAGCAGCTTGGCGGTTGGTCCCTATGGCTACACCTTC CASSLAVGPYGYTF
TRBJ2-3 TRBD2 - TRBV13 TGTGCCAGCAGCTTGATAGCAGGACTAGCGGTCACAGATACGCAGTATTTT CASSLIAGLAVTDTQYF
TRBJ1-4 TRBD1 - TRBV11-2 TGTGCCAGCAGCTCCGGGACAGAGAATGAAAAACTGTTTTTT CASSSGTENEKLFF
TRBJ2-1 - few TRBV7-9 TGTGCCAGCAGCCAACGGGGGTACAATGAGCAGTTCTTC CASSQRGYNEQFF
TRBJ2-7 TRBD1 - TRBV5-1 TGCGCCAGCAGTTATGGACAGGCCTACGAGCAGTACTTC CASSYGQAYEQYF
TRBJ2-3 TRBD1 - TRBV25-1 TGTGCCAGCAGTGCCACAGGGGCTAGCACAGATACGCAGTATTTT CASSATGASTDTQYF
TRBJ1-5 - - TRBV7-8 TGTGCCAGCAGCTCCCAACAGGATCAGCCCCAGCATTTT CASSSQQDQPQHF
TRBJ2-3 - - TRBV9 TGTGCCAGCAGCGTTGCCGTGCCGAGGACAGATACGCAGTATTTT CASSVAVPRTDTQYF
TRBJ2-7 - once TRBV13 TGTGCCAGCAGCTTACCGGGGGCCTACGAGCAGTACTTC CASSLPGAYEQYF
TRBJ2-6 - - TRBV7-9 TGTGCCAGCAACCCGACCGTACTCTCTGGGGCCAACGGCCTGACTTTC CASNPTVLSGANGLTF
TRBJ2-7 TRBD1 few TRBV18 TGTGCCAGCTCACCAACGGACAGGGCGGACGAGCAGTACTTC CASSPTDRADEQYF
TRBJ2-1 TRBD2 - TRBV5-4 TGTGCCAGCAGCTTGAATCTAGCGGGAGTCATTAGCGATGAGCAGTTCTTC CASSLNLAGVISDEQFF
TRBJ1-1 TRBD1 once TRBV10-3 TGTGCCATCAGTCAGGGGGCTGAAGCTTTCTTT CAISQGAEAFF
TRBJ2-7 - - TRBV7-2 TGTGCCAGCAGCCCCACAGGGGCAGGGACTCCCTACGAGCAGTACTTC CASSPTGAGTPYEQYF
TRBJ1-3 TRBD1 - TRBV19 TGTGCCAGTAGTAGGCAACAGGGGAGCTCTGGAAACACCATATATTTT CASSRQQGSSGNTIYF
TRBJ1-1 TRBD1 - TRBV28 TGTGCCAGCAGTTTGATGACTCGCCCGACAGGGGGAAAAGACACTGAAGCTTTCTTT CASSLMTRPTGGKDTEAFF
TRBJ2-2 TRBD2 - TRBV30 TGTGCCTACCGGCGGGGGGACACCGGGGAGCTGTTTTTT CAYRRGDTGELFF
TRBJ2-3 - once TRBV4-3 TGCGCCAGCAGCCAAGATCGGGGGGCTTATACGCAGTATTTT CASSQDRGAYTQYF
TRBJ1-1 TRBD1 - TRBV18 TGTGCCAGCTCACCGAAACAGGGGGTGTTCACTGAAGCTTTCTTT CASSPKQGVFTEAFF
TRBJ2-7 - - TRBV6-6 TGTGCCAGCAGACCTGACAGGACCTCCTACGAGCAGTACTTC CASRPDRTSYEQYF
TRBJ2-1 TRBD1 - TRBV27 TGTGCCAGCAGTCAGGGACAGGTTGGGGAGTTCTTC CASSQGQVGEFF
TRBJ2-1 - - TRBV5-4 TGTGCCAGCAGCTTGGGGACAGCTAGCTCCTACAATGAGCAGTTCTTC CASSLGTASSYNEQFF
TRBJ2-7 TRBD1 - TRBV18 TGTGCCAGCTCACGAGGACAGGGCTACGAGCAGTACTTC CASSRGQGYEQYF
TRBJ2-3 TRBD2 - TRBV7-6 TGTGCCAGCAGCTTAGGCGGGAGTAGCGCAGATACGCAGTATTTT CASSLGGSSADTQYF
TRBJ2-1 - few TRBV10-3 TGTGCCATCAGTGAGTCGACTTCGAGTGAGCAGTTCTTC CAISESTSSEQFF
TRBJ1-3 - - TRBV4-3 TGCGCCAGCAGCCAAGTTGCGAGCAGGGGCTCTGGAAACACCATATATTTT CASSQVASRGSGNTIYF
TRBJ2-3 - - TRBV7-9 TGTGCCAGCAGCCCAACTACTAGTACCGCAGATACGCAGTATTTT CASSPTTSTADTQYF
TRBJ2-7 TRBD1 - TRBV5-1 TGCGCCAGCAGCAGCCTACCTTTAGGGACAGTTTCCTACGAGCAGTACTTC CASSSLPLGTVSYEQYF
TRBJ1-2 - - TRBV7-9 TGTGCCAGCAGCTTAGCGGTAGGGGCGGTGAGGGGCTACACCTTC CASSLAVGAVRGYTF
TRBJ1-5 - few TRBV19 TGTGCCAGTAGTATTCCCTATCGGGATCAGCCCCAGCATTTT CASSIPYRDQPQHF
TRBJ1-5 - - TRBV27 TGTGCCAGCAGTTTACTATCCGCGACAGGACCTAATAGCAATCAGCCCCAGCATTTT CASSLLSATGPNSNQPQHF
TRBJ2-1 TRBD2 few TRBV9 TGTGCCAGCAACAAAGCGGGGGACTCCTACAATGAGCAGTTCTTC CASNKAGDSYNEQFF
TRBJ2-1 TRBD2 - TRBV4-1 TGCGCCAGCAGCCAAGATATCACTAGCGGGAGACTCGATGAGCAGTTCTTC CASSQDITSGRLDEQFF
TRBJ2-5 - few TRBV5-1 TGCGCCAGCAGCTTTGGACTGATGGAGACCCAGTACTTC CASSFGLMETQYF
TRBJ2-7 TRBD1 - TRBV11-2 TGTGCCAGCAGCTCAACAGGGGGGTACGAGCAGTACTTC CASSSTGGYEQYF
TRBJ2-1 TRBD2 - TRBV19 TGTGCCAGTAGTCCTAGCGGGGCCTACAATGAGCAGTTCTTC CASSPSGAYNEQFF
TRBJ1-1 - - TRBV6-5 TGTGCCAGCAGCCAGGGTGGCACTGAAGCTTTCTTT CASSQGGTEAFF
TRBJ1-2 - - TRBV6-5 TGTGCCAGCAGTTACTCTATTGGGACTACTAATGGCTACACCTTC CASSYSIGTTNGYTF
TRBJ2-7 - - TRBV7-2 TGTGCCAGCGGGCGTGGCAGCCACGAGCAGTACTTC CASGRGSHEQYF
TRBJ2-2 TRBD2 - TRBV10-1 TGCGCCAGCAGTGATCTAGCGGGACAAAGATCTGTCGGGGAGCTGTTTTTT CASSDLAGQRSVGELFF
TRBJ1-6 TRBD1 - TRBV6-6 TGTGCCAGCAGCGGGACAGGGAACTCACCCCTCCACTTT CASSGTGNSPLHF
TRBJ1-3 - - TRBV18 TGTGCCAGCTCACCATCCAGGGGCGTTGGAAACACCATATATTTT CASSPSRGVGNTIYF
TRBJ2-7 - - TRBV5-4 TGTGCCAGCAGCTTGGGCCTAGCGAACTACGAGCAGTACTTC CASSLGLANYEQYF
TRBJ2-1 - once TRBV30 TGTGCCTGGAGTGTACAGGTGAGGAGGGTCGGGAATGAGCAGTTCTTC CAWSVQVRRVGNEQFF
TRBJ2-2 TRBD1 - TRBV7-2 TGTGCCAGCAGGGACAGGGTCACCGGGGAGCTGTTTTTT CASRDRVTGELFF